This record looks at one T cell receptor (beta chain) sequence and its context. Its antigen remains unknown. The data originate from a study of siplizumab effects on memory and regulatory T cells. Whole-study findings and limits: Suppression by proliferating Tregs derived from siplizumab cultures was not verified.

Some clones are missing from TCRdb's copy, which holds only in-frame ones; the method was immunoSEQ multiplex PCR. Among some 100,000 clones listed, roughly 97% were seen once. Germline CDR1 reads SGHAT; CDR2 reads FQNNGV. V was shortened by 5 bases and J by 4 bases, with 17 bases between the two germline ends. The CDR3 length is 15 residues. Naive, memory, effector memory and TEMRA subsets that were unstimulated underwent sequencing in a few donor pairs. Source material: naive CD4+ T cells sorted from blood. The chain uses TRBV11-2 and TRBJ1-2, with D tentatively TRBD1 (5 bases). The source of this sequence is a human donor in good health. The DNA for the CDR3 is TGTGCCAGCAGCCCGACGGCAGGGTCCCTCTATGGCTACACCTTC. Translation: CASSPTAGSLYGYTF. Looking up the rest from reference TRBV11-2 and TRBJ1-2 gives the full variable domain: EAGVAQSPRYKIIEKRQSVAFWCNPISGHATLYWYQQILGQGPKLLIQFQNNGVVDDSQLPKDRFSAERLKGVDSTLKIQPAKLEDSAVYLCASSPTAGSLYGYTFGSGTRLTVV.